The entry that follows covers one T cell receptor beta chain sequence. Its recognized antigen is unknown. Nothing much larger sits one base from this clone, and base qualities are not available. The sample originates from a study of cytomegalovirus exposure and HLA in healthy donors (dated by TCRdb to about 2017). Broadly, across the study: An earlier analysis of approximately 640 of the donors reported roughly 270 Gb of sequence data and around 120 million unique TCR beta sequences from around 200 million T cells. The T cell repertoires of 700 or so subjects were profiled by immunosequencing and related to cytomegalovirus serostatus. In a later genetic analysis, genome-wide SNP genotypes for about 65% of the roughly 700 donors were used, and that subset was treated as a discovery cohort. All discovery cohort repertoires had been generated on a single sequencing platform. In a later analysis, previously published TCR beta repertoires from 666 donors were re-analyzed and high-resolution HLA genotyping was added so that TCR occurrence patterns could be studied. An earlier analysis of 587 of the donors applied high-throughput TCR beta sequencing to assess whether each TCR beta V gene segment acted as functional or pseudogenic. Of the 300 to 500 genotyped donors, 75% to 85% were placed in the genetic ancestry cluster associated with self-reported Caucasian donors. Alongside the repertoire data, information on donor age, sex, ethnicity and CMV serostatus was compiled. The study was designed to test whether signatures of past pathogen exposure could be identified by cataloging public T cell receptors. Approximately 310 gigabases of sequencing data and approximately 93 million unique TCR sequences were included in an early release covering roughly 600 HLA-typed donors. Both class I and class II loci were covered by HLA typing, at four-digit resolution. High-throughput TCR immunosequencing, statistical association of individual TCRs with disease status, and machine learning were combined to predict cytomegalovirus infection status. Among 300 to 450 genotyped donors of the cohort, an average of roughly 240,000 unique TCR beta nucleotide sequences were sequenced per donor, approximately 20% of them non-productive. The number of typed donors differed by locus: about 620-640 for A, B, C, DRB1 and DQB1; about 520 for DQA1; some 590 for DPA1; and some 450 for DPB1. Four to six DR-DQ haplotypes were handled as single units for association and clustering because linkage in the cohort was strong. Rather than using new phenotypic data, the later analysis identified candidate immune exposures from TCR beta sequences and from how often those sequences occurred across donors. Along with the roughly 700-subject first cohort, a separate validation cohort of over 90 different subjects was used.

The library relied on the immunoSEQ multiplex PCR assay. For the multiplex PCR, a mixture combining 60 forward primers for TCR Vbeta segments and 13 reverse primers for TCR Jbeta segments was used. The CDR3 region of rearranged TCR beta genes was amplified from genomic DNA with a multiplex PCR assay. The amplified TCR beta libraries were sequenced on the Illumina HiSeq System as 87-base-pair reads. On the study's bioinformatics: In a later analysis, tens of millions of unique TCR beta chains were counted across the 500 to 850 repertoires, and roughly 11 million of these chains were shared by at least two donors. A nearest-neighbor algorithm error-corrected the raw reads and collapsed the reads into unique sequences, merging closely related sequences to remove PCR and sequencing errors. CDR3 sequences were aligned to IMGT reference sequences to assign V, D and J gene segments. For a sequence to be retained, at least a six-nucleotide match to both a V gene segment and a J gene segment was required. Rearrangements were called productive when the CDR3 lacked stop codons and stayed in frame with V and J; all others were non-productive. Following IMGT convention, CDR3 was defined as the stretch from the second conserved V-encoded cysteine up to the conserved J-encoded phenylalanine. The earlier analysis of approximately 590 of the donors excluded any sequence lacking an unambiguous match to a single V gene segment. An earlier analysis of a few hundred of the donors called V segments functional above 56.7% productive rearrangements and segregating when the between-donor standard deviation exceeded 5%. A statistical classification framework was built for diagnosing cytomegalovirus status from the catalog of TCR beta chain sequences. A later analysis assigned V and J genes by comparing TCR nucleotide sequences with IMGT/GENE-DB human TR gene sequences. Using the TCRdist pipeline, a later analysis assigned CDR3 sequences along with most-parsimonious VDJ recombination scenarios. In a later analysis, each TCR beta chain was defined by its CDR3 amino acid sequence together with its V-gene family, and reads lacking a unique V-gene family were excluded. A later analysis removed nearly 600 highly shared, low-generation-probability nucleotide sequences to deal with suspected cross-contamination and a sequencing artifact. A later analysis calculated a clonal expansion index for each public chain from normalized within-repertoire ranks of inferred template counts. In a later analysis, generation probabilities were computed with a VDJ recombination model fitted to out-of-frame rearrangements, and the resulting probabilities were checked against IGoR. A later analysis scored TCR-TCR, TCR-HLA and TCR-CMV co-occurrence with hypergeometric tests, applying a repertoire-size bias correction to TCR pairs. A later analysis estimated false discovery rates by permuting HLA or CMV assignments 20 times. In a later analysis, co-occurring TCRs were grouped using DBSCAN, with TCRdist sequence similarity added in when clustering inside HLA-allele-positive subsets. Repertoires with fewer than 30,000 or more than 120,000 public chains, plus five repertoires with anomalous nucleotide sharing, were excluded from co-occurrence clustering. TCRdb provides this immuneACCESS table in a form limited to in-frame rearrangements. Some clones are lacking; in checked studies, under half of them reflect an unresolved V gene, and why the rest are absent is not known. V, J and clone size are those of that table, while D and trimming were read from the DNA. Within this sample are about 150,000 clones, with 85% of them counted one time only. Of the sample, about 2.1% falls within the top ten clones.

The cohort comprised around 690 healthy bone marrow donors. At the time of sampling, every cohort member was nominally healthy, though immune exposures that went unrecorded were likely present. The donor was CMV seronegative and was included in the group of approximately 350 seronegative cohort members. Each donor provided a peripheral blood sample, and peripheral blood mononuclear cells were used for TCR beta sequencing. Genomic DNA was extracted from the blood cell samples with the Qiagen DNeasy Blood Extraction Kit. Its CDR3 holds 16 amino acids, cysteine through phenylalanine. Only CDR3 DNA remains: 48 bases, in frame from the first base. Germline trimming: 4 bases from V, 2 bases from J; junction bases outside gene matches: 12. CDR1 is given as GTSNPN and CDR2 as SVGIG, both from the germline V gene (reference sequence). What the study reported, not specific to this receptor: The authors suggested that the approach could potentially be extended to other disease states and immunological phenotypes. The classifier was reported to diagnose cytomegalovirus status with high specificity and sensitivity in both the original cohort and the validation cohort. CMV serostatus was the only immune exposure information available for the cohort. When HLA alleles, especially DR and DQ, strongly co-occurred, TCR associations were difficult to assign to individual alleles. Because counts were too low, some 17 rarely observed V segments, including chromosome 9 orphons, were excluded from the earlier analysis of around 590 of the donors. A later analysis found that most CMV-associated TCR beta chains appeared HLA-restricted, with HLA associations seemingly driven largely by CMV exposure. A further reported finding was that TCR beta sequences accurately predicted the HLA-A and HLA-B alleles for most subjects in the first cohort. The cohort was sequenced for TCR beta chains only, and without alpha or paired-chain data the features that could be detected were limited. According to a later analysis, TCR association rates differed among HLA loci, with DRB1 alleles showing the most associated TCRs and HLA-C alleles showing the fewest. In a later genetic analysis, a missense DCLRE1C variant was associated with V-gene and J-gene trimming of TCR beta chains, and the association was replicated in an independent cohort. At a false discovery rate of 0.05, a later analysis linked 16,951 TCR beta sequences to specific HLA alleles. A later analysis found that HLA-associated TCR beta chains were more clonally expanded and had lower generation probabilities than equally common non-associated chains. In an earlier analysis of around 600 of the donors, most TCR beta V segments were observed in productive rearrangements about 90% or about 30% of the time, broadly matching IMGT annotations. In vitro tests confirmed that three of the cytomegalovirus-associated TCR beta chains recognize cytomegalovirus antigens. Because some donors lacked HLA typing at each locus, the association tests relied only on the typed subset. Most TCR sequences were observed very rarely across donors, whereas some public TCRs were present in many individuals. Correlated functional status among segregating V segments might be attributable to linkage disequilibrium, but an unknown experimental factor could not be ruled out. The study listed 164 TCR beta chains as associated with cytomegalovirus. According to a later analysis, parvovirus B19, influenza, CMV and Epstein-Barr virus appeared linked to several top co-occurrence clusters. Roughly uniform sequencing depth across donors was assumed in presence/absence analyses, although this assumption may not hold. According to a later genetic analysis, donors in an Asian-associated ancestry cluster had fewer N-insertions in productive TCRs than the approximately 690-donor mean. A cluster of highly shared sequence variants was judged likely to be a technical artifact of the sequencing pipeline. Because the 87-base-pair reads could not distinguish some IMGT-functional V segments, including TRBV6-2 and TRBV6-3, those segments were excluded.

The rearrangement combines TRBV30 with TRBJ1-2, and 8 junction bases match TRBD1. This TCR was sampled from a young woman in good health and CMV-seronegative. What was sequenced was PBMCs. The CDR3 sequence is CAWKRDRSLRNYGYTF. In nucleotides, the sequence is TGTGCCTGGAAACGGGACAGGAGTTTGAGAAACTATGGCTACACCTTC.